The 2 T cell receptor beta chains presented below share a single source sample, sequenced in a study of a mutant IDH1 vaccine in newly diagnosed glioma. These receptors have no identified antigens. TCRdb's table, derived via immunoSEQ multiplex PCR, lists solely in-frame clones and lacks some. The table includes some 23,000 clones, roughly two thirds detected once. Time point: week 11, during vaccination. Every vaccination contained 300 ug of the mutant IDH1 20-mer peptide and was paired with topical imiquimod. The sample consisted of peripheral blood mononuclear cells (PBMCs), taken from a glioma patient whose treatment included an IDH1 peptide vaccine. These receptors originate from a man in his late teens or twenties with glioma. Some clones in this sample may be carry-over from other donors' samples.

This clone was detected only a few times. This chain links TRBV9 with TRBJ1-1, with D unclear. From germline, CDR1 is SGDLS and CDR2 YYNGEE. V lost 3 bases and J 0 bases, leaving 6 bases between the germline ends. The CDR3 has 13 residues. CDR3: CASSAAVNTEAFF. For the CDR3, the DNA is TGTGCCAGCAGCGCCGCGGTGAACACTGAAGCTTTCTTT.

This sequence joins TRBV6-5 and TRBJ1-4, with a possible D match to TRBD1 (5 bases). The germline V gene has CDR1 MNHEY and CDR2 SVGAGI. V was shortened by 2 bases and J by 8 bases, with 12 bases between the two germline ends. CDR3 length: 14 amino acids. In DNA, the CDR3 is TGTGCCAGCAGTTACGATTGGCGGGGGGAAAAACTGTTTTTT. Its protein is CASSYDWRGEKLFF.